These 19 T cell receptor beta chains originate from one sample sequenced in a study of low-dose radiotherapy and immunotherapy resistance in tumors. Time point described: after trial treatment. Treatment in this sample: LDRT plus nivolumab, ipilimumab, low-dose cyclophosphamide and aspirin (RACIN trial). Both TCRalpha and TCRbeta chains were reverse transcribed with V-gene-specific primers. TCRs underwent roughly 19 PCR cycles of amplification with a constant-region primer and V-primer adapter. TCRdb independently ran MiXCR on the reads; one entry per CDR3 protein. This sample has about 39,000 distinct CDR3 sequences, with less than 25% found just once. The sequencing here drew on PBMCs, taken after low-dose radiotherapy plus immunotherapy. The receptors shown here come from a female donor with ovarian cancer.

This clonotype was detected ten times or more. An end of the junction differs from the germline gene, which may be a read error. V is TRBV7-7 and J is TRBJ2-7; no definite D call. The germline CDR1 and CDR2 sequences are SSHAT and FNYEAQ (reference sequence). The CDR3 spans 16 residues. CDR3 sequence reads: CASSPSRVAETYEQYF. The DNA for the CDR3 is TGTGCTAGCAGCCCGAGTCGGGTGGCGGAAACCTACGAGCAGTACTTC.

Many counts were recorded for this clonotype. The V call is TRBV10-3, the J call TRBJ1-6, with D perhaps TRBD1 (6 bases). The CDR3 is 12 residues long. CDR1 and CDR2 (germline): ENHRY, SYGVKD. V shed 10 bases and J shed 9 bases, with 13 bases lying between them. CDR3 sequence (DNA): TGTGCCACCGGGACGGACAGTTCACCCCTCCACTTT. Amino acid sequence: CATGTDSSPLHF.

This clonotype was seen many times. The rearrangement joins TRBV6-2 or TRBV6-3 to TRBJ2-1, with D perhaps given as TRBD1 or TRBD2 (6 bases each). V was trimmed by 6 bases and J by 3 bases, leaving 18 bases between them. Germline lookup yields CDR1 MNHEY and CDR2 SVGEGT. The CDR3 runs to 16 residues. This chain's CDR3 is CASRRGLEVFYNEQFF. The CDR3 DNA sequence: TGTGCCAGCAGACGGGGGCTGGAGGTGTTCTACAATGAGCAGTTCTTC.

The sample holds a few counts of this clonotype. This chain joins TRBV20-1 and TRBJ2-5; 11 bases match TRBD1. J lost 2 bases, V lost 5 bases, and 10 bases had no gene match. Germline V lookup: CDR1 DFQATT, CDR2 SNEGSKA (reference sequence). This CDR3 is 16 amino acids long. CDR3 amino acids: CSARPGTGGWQETQYF. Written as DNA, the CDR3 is TGCAGTGCTCGCCCGGGGACAGGGGGTTGGCAAGAGACCCAGTACTTC.

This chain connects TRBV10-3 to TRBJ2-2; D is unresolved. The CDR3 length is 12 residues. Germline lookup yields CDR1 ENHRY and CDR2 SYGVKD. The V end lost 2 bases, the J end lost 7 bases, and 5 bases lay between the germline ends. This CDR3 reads CAISEGVGELFF. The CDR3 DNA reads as TGTGCCATCAGTGAGGGGGTCGGGGAGCTGTTTTTT.

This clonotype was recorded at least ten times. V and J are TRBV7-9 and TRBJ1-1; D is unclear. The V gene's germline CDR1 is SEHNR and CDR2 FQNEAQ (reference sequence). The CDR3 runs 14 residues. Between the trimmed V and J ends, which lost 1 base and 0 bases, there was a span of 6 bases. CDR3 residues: CASSLVAVNTEAFF. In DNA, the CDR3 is TGTGCCAGCAGCTTAGTCGCCGTGAACACTGAAGCTTTCTTT.

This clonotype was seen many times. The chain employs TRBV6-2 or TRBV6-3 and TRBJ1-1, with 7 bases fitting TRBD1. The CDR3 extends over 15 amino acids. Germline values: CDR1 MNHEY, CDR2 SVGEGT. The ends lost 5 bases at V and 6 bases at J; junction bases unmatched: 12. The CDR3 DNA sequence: TGTGCCAGCAGTGCGACAGGGAGGACGAGCCCTGAAGCTTTCTTT. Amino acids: CASSATGRTSPEAFF.

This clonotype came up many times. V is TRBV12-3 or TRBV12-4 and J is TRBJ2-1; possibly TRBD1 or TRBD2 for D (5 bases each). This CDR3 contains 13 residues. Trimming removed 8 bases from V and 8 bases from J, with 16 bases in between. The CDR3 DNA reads TGTGCCAGCCGGGACGCCTTGGGGGATGAGCAGTTCTTC. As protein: CASRDALGDEQFF.

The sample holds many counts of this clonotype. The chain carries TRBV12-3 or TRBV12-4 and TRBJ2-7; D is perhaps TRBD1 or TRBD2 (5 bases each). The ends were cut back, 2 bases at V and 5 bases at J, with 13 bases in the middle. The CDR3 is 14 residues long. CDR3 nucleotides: TGTGCCAGCAGTTTAAGGCAGGGAGACAACGAGCAGTACTTC. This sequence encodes CASSLRQGDNEQYF.

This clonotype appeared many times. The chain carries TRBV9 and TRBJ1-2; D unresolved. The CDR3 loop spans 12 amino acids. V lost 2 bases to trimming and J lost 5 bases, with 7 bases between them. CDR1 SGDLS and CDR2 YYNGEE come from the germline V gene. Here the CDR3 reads CASSVGRYGYTF. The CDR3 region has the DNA TGTGCCAGCAGCGTGGGGAGGTATGGCTACACCTTC. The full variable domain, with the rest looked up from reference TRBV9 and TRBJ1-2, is DSGVTQTPKHLITATGQRVTLRCSPRSGDLSVYWYQQSLDQGLQFLIQYYNGEERAKGNILERFSAQQFPDLHSELNLSSLELGDSALYFCASSVGRYGYTFGSGTRLTVV.

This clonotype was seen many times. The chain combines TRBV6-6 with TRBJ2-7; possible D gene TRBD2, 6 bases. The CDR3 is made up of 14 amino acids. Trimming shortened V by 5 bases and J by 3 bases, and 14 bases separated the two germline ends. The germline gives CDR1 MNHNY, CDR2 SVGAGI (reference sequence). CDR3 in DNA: TGTGCCAGCAGTCCTTCCGGGGGAGTCTACGAGCAGTACTTC. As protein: CASSPSGGVYEQYF.

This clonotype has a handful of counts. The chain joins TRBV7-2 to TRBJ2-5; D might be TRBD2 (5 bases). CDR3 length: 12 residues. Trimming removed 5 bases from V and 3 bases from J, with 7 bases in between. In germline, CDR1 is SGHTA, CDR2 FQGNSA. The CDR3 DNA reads TGTGCCAGCAGCGCGCGGGAAGAGACCCAGTACTTC. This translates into CASSAREETQYF.

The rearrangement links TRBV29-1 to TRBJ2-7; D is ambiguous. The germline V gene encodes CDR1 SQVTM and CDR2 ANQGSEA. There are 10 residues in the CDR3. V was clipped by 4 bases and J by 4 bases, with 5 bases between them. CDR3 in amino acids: CSVVDYEQYF. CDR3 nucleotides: TGCAGCGTTGTGGATTACGAGCAGTACTTC.

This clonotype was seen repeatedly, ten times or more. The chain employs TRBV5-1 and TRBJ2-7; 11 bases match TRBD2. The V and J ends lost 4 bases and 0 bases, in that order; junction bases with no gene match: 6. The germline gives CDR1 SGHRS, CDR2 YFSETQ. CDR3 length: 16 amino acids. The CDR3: CASSLGGLAVSYEQYF. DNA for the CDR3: TGCGCCAGCAGCCTTGGGGGACTAGCGGTCTCCTACGAGCAGTACTTC. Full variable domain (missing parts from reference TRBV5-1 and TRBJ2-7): KAGVTQTPRYLIKTRGQQVTLSCSPISGHRSVSWYQQTPGQGLQFLFEYFSETQRNKGNFPGRFSGRQFSNSRSEMNVSTLELGDSALYLCASSLGGLAVSYEQYFGPGTRLTVT.

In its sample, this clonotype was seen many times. The DNA of the CDR3 is TGCAGCGTCCCGGGACAGGGGGCTGGCGAGCAGTACTTC. Encoded protein: CSVPGQGAGEQYF. The V call is TRBV29-1, the J call TRBJ2-7; 12 nucleotides align to TRBD1. J was trimmed by 6 bases and V by 6 bases; bases with no gene match: 6. The V gene's germline CDR1 is SQVTM and CDR2 ANQGSEA. This CDR3 contains 13 residues.

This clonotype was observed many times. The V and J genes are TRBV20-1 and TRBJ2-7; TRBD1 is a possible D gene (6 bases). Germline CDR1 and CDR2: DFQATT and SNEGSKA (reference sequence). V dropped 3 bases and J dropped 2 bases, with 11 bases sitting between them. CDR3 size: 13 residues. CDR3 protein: CSARDRTPYEQYF. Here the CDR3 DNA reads TGCAGTGCTAGGGACAGAACCCCCTACGAGCAGTACTTC.

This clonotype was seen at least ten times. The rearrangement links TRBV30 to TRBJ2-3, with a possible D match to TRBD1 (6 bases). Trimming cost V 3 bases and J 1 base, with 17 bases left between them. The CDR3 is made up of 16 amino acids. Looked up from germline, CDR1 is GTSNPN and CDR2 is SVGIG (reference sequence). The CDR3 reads CAWRSWHPGGTDTQYF. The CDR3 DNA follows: TGTGCCTGGAGGTCCTGGCACCCAGGGGGCACAGATACGCAGTATTTT.

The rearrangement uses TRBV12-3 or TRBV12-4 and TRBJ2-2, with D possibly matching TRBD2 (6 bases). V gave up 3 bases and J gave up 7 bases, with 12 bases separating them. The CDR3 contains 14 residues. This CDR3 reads CASSFRLGVGELFF. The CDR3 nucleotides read TGTGCCAGCAGTTTTCGACTAGGGGTCGGGGAGCTGTTTTTT.

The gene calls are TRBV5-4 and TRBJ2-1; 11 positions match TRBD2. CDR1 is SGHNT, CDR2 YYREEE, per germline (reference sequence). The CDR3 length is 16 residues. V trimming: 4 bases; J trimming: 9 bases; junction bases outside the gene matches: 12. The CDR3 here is CASSQARSGRAGEQFF. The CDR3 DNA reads TGTGCCAGCAGCCAGGCCCGTAGCGGGAGGGCCGGTGAGCAGTTCTTC.